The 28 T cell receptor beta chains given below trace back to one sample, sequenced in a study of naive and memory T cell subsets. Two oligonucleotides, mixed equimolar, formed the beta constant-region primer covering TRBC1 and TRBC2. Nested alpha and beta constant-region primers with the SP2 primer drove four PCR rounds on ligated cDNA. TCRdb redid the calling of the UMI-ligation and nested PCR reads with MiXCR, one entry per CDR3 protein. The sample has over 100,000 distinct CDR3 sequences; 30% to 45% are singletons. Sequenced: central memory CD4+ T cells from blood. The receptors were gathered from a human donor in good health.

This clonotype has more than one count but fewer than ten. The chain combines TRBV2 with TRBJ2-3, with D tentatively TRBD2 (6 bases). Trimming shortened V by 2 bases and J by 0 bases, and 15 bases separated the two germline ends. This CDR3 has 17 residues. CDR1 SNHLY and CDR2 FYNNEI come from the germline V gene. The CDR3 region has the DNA TGTGCCAGCAGTGAATCCCGGGACTTAGCTAGCACAGATACGCAGTATTTT. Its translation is CASSESRDLASTDTQYF. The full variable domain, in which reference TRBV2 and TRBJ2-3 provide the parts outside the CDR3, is EPEVTQTPSHQVTQMGQEVILRCVPISNHLYFYWYRQILGQKVEFLVSFYNNEISEKSEIFDDQFSVERPDGSNFTLKIRSTKLEDSAMYFCASSESRDLASTDTQYFGPGTRLTVL.

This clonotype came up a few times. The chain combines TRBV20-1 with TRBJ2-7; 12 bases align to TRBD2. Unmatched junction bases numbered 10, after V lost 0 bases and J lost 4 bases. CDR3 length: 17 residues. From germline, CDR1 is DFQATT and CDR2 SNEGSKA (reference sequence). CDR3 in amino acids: CSARDASGRAGAYEQYF. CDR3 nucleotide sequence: TGCAGTGCTAGAGATGCTAGCGGGAGGGCCGGCGCTTACGAGCAGTACTTC.

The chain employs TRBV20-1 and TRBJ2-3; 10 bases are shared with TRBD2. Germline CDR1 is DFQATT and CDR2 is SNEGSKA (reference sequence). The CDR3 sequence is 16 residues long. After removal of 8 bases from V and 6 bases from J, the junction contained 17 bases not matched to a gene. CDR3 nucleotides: TGCAGTCCTTCACTCCCGGCTAGCGGGAGTGCGGATACGCAGTATTTT. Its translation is CSPSLPASGSADTQYF.

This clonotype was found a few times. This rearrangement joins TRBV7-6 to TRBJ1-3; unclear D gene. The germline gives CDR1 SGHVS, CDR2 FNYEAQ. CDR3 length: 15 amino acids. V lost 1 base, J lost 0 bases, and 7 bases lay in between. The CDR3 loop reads CASSLGSGSGNTIYF. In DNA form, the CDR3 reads TGTGCCAGCAGCTTAGGTTCCGGCTCTGGAAACACCATATATTTT.

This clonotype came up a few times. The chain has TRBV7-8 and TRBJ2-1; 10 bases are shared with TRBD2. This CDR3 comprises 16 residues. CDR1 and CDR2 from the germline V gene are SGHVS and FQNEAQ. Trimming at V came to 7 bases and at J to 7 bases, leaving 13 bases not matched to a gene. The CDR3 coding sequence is TGTGCCAGCAACCCGTCCCCGGGACTAGCGAAAAATGAGCAGTTCTTC. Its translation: CASNPSPGLAKNEQFF.

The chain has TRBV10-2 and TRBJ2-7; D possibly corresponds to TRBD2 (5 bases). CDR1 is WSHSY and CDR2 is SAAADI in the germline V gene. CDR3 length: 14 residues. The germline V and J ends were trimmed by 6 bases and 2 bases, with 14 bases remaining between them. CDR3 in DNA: TGCGCCAGCAGACGGGAAGCCCTTACCTACGAGCAGTACTTC. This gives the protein CASRREALTYEQYF.

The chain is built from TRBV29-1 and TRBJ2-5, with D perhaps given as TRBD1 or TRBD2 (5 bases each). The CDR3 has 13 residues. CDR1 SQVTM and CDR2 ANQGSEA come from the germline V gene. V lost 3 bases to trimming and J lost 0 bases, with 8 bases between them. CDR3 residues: CSVDEGNQETQYF. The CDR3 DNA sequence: TGCAGCGTTGATGAGGGGAACCAAGAGACCCAGTACTTC. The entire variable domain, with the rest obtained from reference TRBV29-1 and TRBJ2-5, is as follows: SAVISQKPSRDICQRGTSLTIQCQVDSQVTMMFWYRQQPGQSLTLIATANQGSEATYESGFVIDKFPISRPNLTFSTLTVSNMSPEDSSIYLCSVDEGNQETQYFGPGTRLLVL.

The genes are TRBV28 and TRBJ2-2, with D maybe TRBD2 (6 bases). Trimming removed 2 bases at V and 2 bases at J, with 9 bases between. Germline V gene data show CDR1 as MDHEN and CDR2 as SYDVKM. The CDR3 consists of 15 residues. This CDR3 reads CASSLGGTNTGELFF. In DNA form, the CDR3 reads TGTGCCAGCAGTTTAGGAGGGACCAACACCGGGGAGCTGTTTTTT.

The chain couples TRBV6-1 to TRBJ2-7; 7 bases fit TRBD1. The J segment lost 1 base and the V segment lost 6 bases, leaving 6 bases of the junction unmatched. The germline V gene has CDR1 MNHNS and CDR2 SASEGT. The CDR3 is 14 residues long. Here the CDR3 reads CASRRPGQSYEQYF. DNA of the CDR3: TGTGCCAGCAGGCGCCCGGGACAGTCCTACGAGCAGTACTTC.

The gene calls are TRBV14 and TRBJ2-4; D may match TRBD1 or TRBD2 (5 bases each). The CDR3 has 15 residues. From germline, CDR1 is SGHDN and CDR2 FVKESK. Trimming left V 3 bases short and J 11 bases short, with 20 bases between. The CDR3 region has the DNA TGTGCCAGCAGCCATGAGACTCCCCCCGGGACGGTTCAGTACTTC. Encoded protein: CASSHETPPGTVQYF.

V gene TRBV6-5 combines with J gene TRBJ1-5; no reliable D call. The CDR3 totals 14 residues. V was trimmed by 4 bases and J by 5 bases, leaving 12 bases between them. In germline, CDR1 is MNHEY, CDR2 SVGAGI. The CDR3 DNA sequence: TGTGCCAGCAGTTTATCCTTGGGGTATCAGCCCCAGCATTTT. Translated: CASSLSLGYQPQHF.

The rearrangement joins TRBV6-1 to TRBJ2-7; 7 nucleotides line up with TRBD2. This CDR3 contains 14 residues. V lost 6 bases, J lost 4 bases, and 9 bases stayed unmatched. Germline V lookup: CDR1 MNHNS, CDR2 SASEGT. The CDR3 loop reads CASSAGGSNYEQYF. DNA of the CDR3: TGTGCCAGCAGCGCCGGCGGGAGCAATTACGAGCAGTACTTC.

For the CDR3, the DNA is TGTGCCAGCAGCTTATTCTTTGTGGGTTCGGGGGCGACTATGAACACTGAAGCTTTCTTT. Its protein is CASSLFFVGSGATMNTEAFF. This sequence joins TRBV7-8 and TRBJ1-1, with a tentative D call TRBD1 (6 bases). The CDR3 sequence is 20 residues long. In germline, CDR1 is SGHVS, CDR2 FQNEAQ. Between the trimmed V and J ends, which lost 2 bases and 0 bases, there was a span of 25 bases. Full variable domain (missing parts from reference TRBV7-8 and TRBJ1-1): GAGVSQSPRYKVAKRGQDVALRCDPISGHVSLFWYQQALGQGPEFLTYFQNEAQLDKSGLPSDRFFAERPEGSVSTLKIQRTQQEDSAVYLCASSLFFVGSGATMNTEAFFGQGTRLTVV.

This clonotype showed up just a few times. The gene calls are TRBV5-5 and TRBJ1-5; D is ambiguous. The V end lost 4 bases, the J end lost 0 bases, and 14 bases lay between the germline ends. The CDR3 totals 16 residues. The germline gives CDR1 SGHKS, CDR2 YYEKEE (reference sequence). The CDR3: CASSPQMADSNQPQHF. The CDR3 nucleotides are TGTGCCAGCAGCCCCCAGATGGCGGATAGCAATCAGCCCCAGCATTTT.

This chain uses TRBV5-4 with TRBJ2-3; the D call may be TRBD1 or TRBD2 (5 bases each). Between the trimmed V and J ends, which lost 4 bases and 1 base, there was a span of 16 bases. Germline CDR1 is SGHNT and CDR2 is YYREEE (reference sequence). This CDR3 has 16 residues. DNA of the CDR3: TGTGCCAGCAGCCCGGGCCCGAGAGGGGGCACAGATACGCAGTATTTT. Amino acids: CASSPGPRGGTDTQYF.

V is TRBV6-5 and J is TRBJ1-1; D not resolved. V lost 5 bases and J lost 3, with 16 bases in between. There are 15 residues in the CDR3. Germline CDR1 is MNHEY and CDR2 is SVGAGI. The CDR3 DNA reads TGTGCCAGCAGTAGGACCAACCTCCGGCACACTGAAGCTTTCTTT. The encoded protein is CASSRTNLRHTEAFF.

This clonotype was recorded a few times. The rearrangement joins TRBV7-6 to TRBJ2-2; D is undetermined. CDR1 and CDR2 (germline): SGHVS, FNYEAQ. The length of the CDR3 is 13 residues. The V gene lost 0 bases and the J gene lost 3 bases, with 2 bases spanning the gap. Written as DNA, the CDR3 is TGTGCCAGCAGCTTAGCGGACACCGGGGAGCTGTTTTTT. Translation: CASSLADTGELFF.

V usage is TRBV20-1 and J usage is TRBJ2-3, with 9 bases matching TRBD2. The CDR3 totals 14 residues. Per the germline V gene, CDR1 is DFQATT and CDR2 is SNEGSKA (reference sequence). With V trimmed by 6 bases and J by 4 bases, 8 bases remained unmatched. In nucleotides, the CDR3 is TGCAGTGCCCCCCCTAGCGGGATTGCAGATACGCAGTATTTT. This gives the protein CSAPPSGIADTQYF.

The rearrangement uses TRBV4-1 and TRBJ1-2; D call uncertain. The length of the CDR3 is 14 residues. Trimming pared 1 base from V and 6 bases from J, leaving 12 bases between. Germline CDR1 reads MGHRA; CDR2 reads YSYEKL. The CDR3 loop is CASSQVIDINGYTF. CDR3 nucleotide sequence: TGCGCCAGCAGCCAAGTCATAGATATAAATGGCTACACCTTC.

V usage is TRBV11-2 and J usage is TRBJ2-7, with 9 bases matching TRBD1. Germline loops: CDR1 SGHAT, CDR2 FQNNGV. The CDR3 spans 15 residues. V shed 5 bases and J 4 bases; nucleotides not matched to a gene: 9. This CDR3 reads CASSRTDRGSYEQYF. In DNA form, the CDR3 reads TGTGCCAGCAGCCGTACCGACAGGGGGTCTTACGAGCAGTACTTC.

The CDR3 coding sequence is TGTGCCAGTAGTGATCTCTACGACAGGTCCACAGATACGCAGTATTTT. As protein: CASSDLYDRSTDTQYF. J is TRBJ2-3 and V is TRBV19, with a weak D call TRBD1 (6 bases). CDR1 LNHDA and CDR2 SQIVND come from the germline V gene (reference sequence). The CDR3 spans 16 residues. With 5 bases removed from V and 2 bases from J, the gap between germline ends came to 17 bases. Using reference TRBV19 and TRBJ2-3 for the parts outside the CDR3, the full variable domain is DGGITQSPKYLFRKEGQNVTLSCEQNLNHDAMYWYRQDPGQGLRLIYYSQIVNDFQKGDIAEGYSVSREKKESFPLTVTSAQKNPTAFYLCASSDLYDRSTDTQYFGPGTRLTVL.

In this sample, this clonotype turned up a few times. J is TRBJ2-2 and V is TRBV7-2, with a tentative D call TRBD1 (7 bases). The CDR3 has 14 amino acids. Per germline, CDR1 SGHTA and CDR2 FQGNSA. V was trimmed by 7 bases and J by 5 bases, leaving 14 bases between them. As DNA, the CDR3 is TGTGCCAGCAATACCCCAGGGGGGACCGGGGAGCTGTTTTTT. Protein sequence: CASNTPGGTGELFF.

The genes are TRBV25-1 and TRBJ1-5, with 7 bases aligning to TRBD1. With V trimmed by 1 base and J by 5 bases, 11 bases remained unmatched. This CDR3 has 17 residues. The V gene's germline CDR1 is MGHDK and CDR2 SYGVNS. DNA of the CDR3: TGTGCCAGCAGTGAATTTAGGGGGCAAGCCTTCCATCAGCCCCAGCATTTT. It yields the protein CASSEFRGQAFHQPQHF.

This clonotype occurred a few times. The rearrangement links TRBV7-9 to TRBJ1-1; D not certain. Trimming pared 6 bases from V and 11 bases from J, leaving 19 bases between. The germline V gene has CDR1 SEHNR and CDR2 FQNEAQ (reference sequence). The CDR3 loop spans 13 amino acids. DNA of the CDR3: TGTGCCAGCAGTGAGTCTTCTTTTGCGGTTGCTTTCTTT. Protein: CASSESSFAVAFF.

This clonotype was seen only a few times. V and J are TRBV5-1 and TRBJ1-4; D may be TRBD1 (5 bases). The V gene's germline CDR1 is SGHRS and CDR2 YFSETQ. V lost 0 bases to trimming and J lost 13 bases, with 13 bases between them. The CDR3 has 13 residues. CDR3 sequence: CASSLAVGDLLFF. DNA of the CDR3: TGCGCCAGCAGCTTGGCCGTAGGGGATTTACTGTTTTTT.

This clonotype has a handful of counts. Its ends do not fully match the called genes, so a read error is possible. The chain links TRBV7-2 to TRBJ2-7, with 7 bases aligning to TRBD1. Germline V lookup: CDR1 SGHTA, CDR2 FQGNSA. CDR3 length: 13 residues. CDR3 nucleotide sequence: TGTGCCAGCAGCTTAGCGAACCGGGACAGAGTAGACTTC. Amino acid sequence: CASSLANRDRVDF.

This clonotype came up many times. CDR3 coding DNA: TGTGCCAGCAGTCCCCAACTAGCGGGAGGGCCGAGGACGCATAGCAATGAGCAGTTCTTC. Amino acids: CASSPQLAGGPRTHSNEQFF. J is TRBJ2-1 and V is TRBV6-6; TRBD2 agrees at 13 bases. CDR1 and CDR2 from the germline V gene are MNHNY and SVGAGI (reference sequence). The CDR3 sequence is 20 residues long. Trimming at V came to 5 bases and at J to 6 bases, leaving 19 bases not matched to a gene.

The CDR3 DNA is TGTGCCAGCAGCCAGTACAAGAACACCGGGGAGCTGTTTTTT. It translates to CASSQYKNTGELFF. V usage is TRBV16 and J usage is TRBJ2-2; D is ambiguous. V lost 3 bases and J lost 1, with 6 bases in between. This CDR3 is 14 amino acids long. Germline CDR1 is KGHSY and CDR2 is FQNENV.